These 5 T cell receptor beta chains share one sample of origin, sequenced in a study of OX40 agonist ivuxolimab in advanced cancers. The table came from immunoSEQ multiplex PCR; TCRdb's copy has only in-frame clones and leaves some out. This sample carries about 53,000 clones, 84% of them seen once, and the ten largest clones take about an eighth. Source: CD4+ or CD8+ T cells sorted from blood, taken in a trial of the OX40 agonist ivuxolimab. Every receptor here comes from an adult with an advanced solid tumor such as melanoma, head and neck, liver or kidney cancer.

The chain is built from TRBV19 and TRBJ2-4; no firm D call. The ends were cut back, 6 bases at V and 0 bases at J, with 15 bases in the middle. The CDR3 is 16 amino acids. Per the germline V gene, CDR1 is LNHDA and CDR2 is SQIVND (reference sequence). The CDR3 sequence: CASSMPGTLAKNIQYF. In nucleotides, the CDR3 is TGTGCCAGTAGCATGCCCGGAACCCTAGCCAAAAACATTCAGTACTTC.

The genes are TRBV21-1 and TRBJ2-1. TRBV21-1 is recorded as a pseudogene. The CDR3 sequence is 16 residues long. The CDR3 nucleotides are TGTGCCAGCAGCAAAGGTTTAAGGGTTTGGGACAATGAGCAGTTCTTC. Protein: CASSKGLRVWDNEQFF.

The gene calls are TRBV5-1 and TRBJ2-7; 10 bases align to TRBD2. V was pared by 5 bases and J by 2 bases, with 7 bases of the junction left unmatched. Germline V lookup: CDR1 SGHRS, CDR2 YFSETQ. The CDR3 spans 15 residues. CDR3: CASSRPGTSAYEQYF. CDR3 in DNA: TGCGCCAGCAGTCGACCCGGGACTAGCGCCTACGAGCAGTACTTC.

The chain uses TRBV29-1 and TRBJ1-2, with TRBD1 identical over 7 bases. The CDR3 is 12 residues long. CDR1 SQVTM and CDR2 ANQGSEA come from the germline V gene. V trimming: 5 bases; J trimming: 8 bases; junction bases outside the gene matches: 8. CDR3 loop: CSVPRQGEGYTF. CDR3 nucleotide sequence: TGCAGCGTTCCCCGACAGGGAGAAGGCTACACCTTC.

This chain links TRBV7-2 with TRBJ1-2; weak D call: TRBD1 (5 bases). Trimming cost V 5 bases and J 8 bases, with 15 bases left between them. The CDR3 is 13 amino acids. The germline V gene has CDR1 SGHTA and CDR2 FQGNSA. This CDR3 is CASSPGGGSGYTF. DNA of the CDR3: TGTGCCAGCAGCCCCGGGGGGGGTAGCGGCTACACCTTC.